Listed below are T cell receptor beta chains from one sample, sequenced in a study of cytomegalovirus exposure and HLA in healthy donors. Assay: immunoSEQ multiplex PCR; the TCRdb copy retains only in-frame clones and omits some. The table includes 120,000 to 150,000 clones, under 80% detected once. Material for sequencing was PBMCs. All receptors derive from a woman between 50 and 59 years old in good health and CMV-seropositive. The CDR3 runs from the conserved cysteine through the conserved F or W. A D gene is named only where the DNA matches it firmly. Clone size, where shown, is once, few, many, or a class for clones that have expanded.

V gene,J gene,D gene,clone size,CDR3 DNA,CDR3 protein
TRBV30,TRBJ1-5,.,.,TGTGCCTGGAGTGGACGGGAGAATCAGCCCCAGCATTTT,CAWSGRENQPQHF
TRBV30,TRBJ1-5,TRBD1,.,TGTGCCTGGAGTCTAACAGGGGATCAGCCCCAGCATTTT,CAWSLTGDQPQHF
TRBV7-2,TRBJ1-1,.,.,TGTGCCAGCAGCTTAGCGCTGGGGCACGGCACTGAAGCTTTCTTT,CASSLALGHGTEAFF
TRBV13,TRBJ2-1,TRBD2,.,TGTGCCAGCAGTTCGACTAGCGGGGGGGGCGATGAGCAGTTCTTC,CASSSTSGGGDEQFF
TRBV28,TRBJ2-3,.,.,TGTGCCAGCAGTCGGGGACACAACGCAGATACGCAGTATTTT,CASSRGHNADTQYF
TRBV7-9,TRBJ2-3,.,.,TGTGCCAGCAGCTTAGAGGACAGACCTAGCACAGATACGCAGTATTTT,CASSLEDRPSTDTQYF
TRBV6-4,TRBJ2-1,TRBD1,few,TGTGCCAGCAGTGCCTTAACAGGGGCAGGTGAGCAGTTCTTC,CASSALTGAGEQFF
TRBV6-5,TRBJ1-2,TRBD1,.,TGTGCCAGCAGGGGACAGGGGAAGTTGGATGGCTACACCTTC,CASRGQGKLDGYTF
TRBV9,TRBJ2-5,TRBD2,.,TGTGCCAGCAGCCCCGGTTGGGGCGGGGGGGTAACTCAAGAGACCCAGTACTTC,CASSPGWGGGVTQETQYF
TRBV11-2,TRBJ1-1,.,.,TGTGCCAGCAGAGGTTGGACAGATTCGAACGAAGCTTTCTTT,CASRGWTDSNEAFF
TRBV9,TRBJ1-2,.,few,TGTGCCAGCAGCGCAGGGGCTGAAGACTATGGCTACACCTTC,CASSAGAEDYGYTF
TRBV6-1,TRBJ1-1,TRBD1,.,TGTGCCAGCAGTCAGACAGGGGCGGTTAGAGCTTTCTTT,CASSQTGAVRAFF
TRBV7-3,TRBJ2-4,TRBD2,.,TGTGCCAGCAGCCAATCGGTTAGCGGGGGGCAGTACTTC,CASSQSVSGGQYF
TRBV9,TRBJ2-2,.,.,TGTGCCAGCAACAGGGAGAGCACCGGGGAGCTGTTTTTT,CASNRESTGELFF
TRBV7-6,TRBJ2-3,TRBD2,.,TGTGCCAGCAGCTCTAGACTAGCTGGGGGTGGTGATACGCAGTATTTT,CASSSRLAGGGDTQYF
TRBV19,TRBJ2-5,TRBD2,few,TGTGCCAGTAGTATAGTGGTAGCGGGGACGCTGCAAGAGACCCAGTACTTC,CASSIVVAGTLQETQYF
TRBV14,TRBJ1-2,.,.,TGTGCCAGCAGCCAAGAAAAGGGGGTCGAGGGAATCTATGGCTACACCTTC,CASSQEKGVEGIYGYTF
TRBV5-5,TRBJ2-3,TRBD1,.,TGTGCCAGCAGCTTGCGCGGTGGACAGGGGTGGCAAGATACGCAGTATTTT,CASSLRGGQGWQDTQYF
TRBV5-1,TRBJ1-1,.,.,TGCGCCAGCAGCTATAACAGGGCGGACACTGAAGCTTTCTTT,CASSYNRADTEAFF
TRBV2,TRBJ1-5,TRBD1,.,TGTGCCAGCAGTTGGGACAGCGCGCATAGCAATCAGCCCCAGCATTTT,CASSWDSAHSNQPQHF
TRBV28,TRBJ2-2,.,.,TGTGCCAGCAGTTTAGGAGGTCTGAACACCGGGGAGCTGTTTTTT,CASSLGGLNTGELFF
TRBV14,TRBJ2-7,TRBD1,.,TGTGCCAGCAGCCCCCGGCTGGTAGGGGGCAGCGAGCAGTACTTC,CASSPRLVGGSEQYF
TRBV7-2,TRBJ2-5,TRBD1,.,TGTGCCAGCAGCTTCGGTCGAGGACAGGGGGCGGGAGAGACCCAGTACTTC,CASSFGRGQGAGETQYF
TRBV6-5,TRBJ2-1,TRBD1,.,TGTGCCAGCAGTTCGGGACAGGGTAACAATGAGCAGTTCTTC,CASSSGQGNNEQFF
TRBV6-5,TRBJ2-5,.,.,TGTGCCAGCACCGAGACAGGCGGCGAGACCCAGTACTTC,CASTETGGETQYF
TRBV7-9,TRBJ2-3,TRBD2,.,TGTGCCAGCAGCCTCCTAGCGGGGGACACAGATACGCAGTATTTT,CASSLLAGDTDTQYF
TRBV7-8,TRBJ1-2,.,.,TGTGCCAGCAGCCTTTTGGACAGTTCATTAACCTATGGCTACACCTTC,CASSLLDSSLTYGYTF
TRBV6-1,TRBJ1-1,TRBD1,once,TGTGCCAGCAGTCCCTTTACAGGGGGTGAAGCTTTCTTT,CASSPFTGGEAFF
TRBV7-9,TRBJ1-6,.,.,TGTGCCAGCAGCTCGGCGGGTGCATCACCCCTCCACTTT,CASSSAGASPLHF
TRBV7-3,TRBJ1-1,.,.,TGTGCCAGCAGTGGACAGTCGAACACTGAAGCTTTCTTT,CASSGQSNTEAFF
TRBV6-6,TRBJ1-2,TRBD1,.,TGTGCCAGCAGACAAAGCGGACAGGGGGGTGCCTATGGCTACACCTTC,CASRQSGQGGAYGYTF
TRBV6-4,TRBJ2-3,.,once,TGTGCCAGCAGACGGGACTCTGGGTACGATACGCAGTATTTT,CASRRDSGYDTQYF
TRBV9,TRBJ1-1,.,.,TGTGCCAGCAGCGTAGCTACGCGAGGGAACACTGAAGCTTTCTTT,CASSVATRGNTEAFF
TRBV5-1,TRBJ2-7,TRBD2,.,TGCGCCAGCAGCTTGGCGGCGACTAGCGGGGAAACCTACGAGCAGTACTTC,CASSLAATSGETYEQYF
TRBV27,TRBJ1-5,.,.,TGTGCCAGCAGTCCCATCACATTTGTCGACAATCAGCCCCAGCATTTT,CASSPITFVDNQPQHF
TRBV4-3,TRBJ1-1,.,few,TGCGCCAGCAGCCAAGTCGGGGGAACTGAAGCTTTCTTT,CASSQVGGTEAFF
TRBV5-1,TRBJ2-2,.,.,TGCGCCAGCAGCCCTCTAGATAACACCGGGGAGCTGTTTTTT,CASSPLDNTGELFF
TRBV28,TRBJ1-5,.,.,TGTGCCAGCAGACCGGACAGTCACAATCAGCCCCAGCATTTT,CASRPDSHNQPQHF
TRBV10-1,TRBJ1-5,TRBD1,.,TGCGCCAGCGGCCAATACCGGGACAGGGAACTGGATCAGCCCCAGCATTTT,CASGQYRDRELDQPQHF
TRBV27,TRBJ2-1,.,.,TGTGCCAGCAGTTTATCACTAGTCAATGAGCAGTTCTTC,CASSLSLVNEQFF
TRBV7-2,TRBJ2-1,TRBD2,.,TGTGCCAGCAGCTTAGTCTCGGGGGGATCCTACAATGAGCAGTTCTTC,CASSLVSGGSYNEQFF
TRBV29-1,TRBJ2-3,.,few,TGCAGCGTTGTTCGACTTACTAATACGCAGTATTTT,CSVVRLTNTQYF
TRBV6-6,TRBJ2-7,TRBD1,.,TGTGCCAGCAGAAGGACAGGGAATGACGACGAGCAGTACTTC,CASRRTGNDDEQYF
TRBV18,TRBJ2-1,TRBD1,.,TGTGCCAGCTCACGGGACAGGCTCGCAGTGAATGAGCAGTTCTTC,CASSRDRLAVNEQFF
TRBV9,TRBJ2-2,.,.,TGTGCCAGCAGCGTTCAGGGGGGAATGGATCCTGGGGAGCTGTTTTTT,CASSVQGGMDPGELFF
TRBV11-2,TRBJ2-2,.,few,TGTGCCAGCAGCTTAGTTTTGGGGGCGACCGGGGAGCTGTTTTTT,CASSLVLGATGELFF
TRBV15,TRBJ1-1,.,.,TGTGCCACCAGCTTTGCGGTGACTGAAGCTTTCTTT,CATSFAVTEAFF